These 21 T cell receptor beta chains share one sample of origin, sequenced in a study of metastatic and nonmetastatic thyroid tumors. With MiXCR, TCRdb called clones anew from the PCR reads. The table includes approximately 41,000 clones, 28% detected once. Each patient came to thyroid surgery without any prior treatment (of any kind). Material: blood. The receptors were sampled from a male donor with papillary thyroid cancer or a benign thyroid nodule (not recorded which). Some clones in this sample may be carry-over from other donors' samples.

Ten or more counts support this clone. The chain uses TRBV24-1 and TRBJ2-5; tentatively, D is TRBD1 (5 bases). V lost 4 bases, J lost 4 bases, and 12 bases lay in between. This CDR3 is built from 14 residues. Germline assignment: CDR1 KGHDR and CDR2 SFDVKD. CDR3 bases: TGTGCCACCAGTGACAGACAGAATCCAGAGACCCAGTACTTC. Amino acids: CATSDRQNPETQYF.

On this clone: The CDR3 does not end in the conserved phenylalanine or tryptophan, so this is likely a read error. The limits of the CDR3 on the DNA are not certain, so only TCRdb's listed CDR3 is given. The J gene is TRBJ2-7, the V gene TRBV5-1; no check of the table's D call, TRBD1, against the DNA was made. With termini counted, the CDR3 has 18 amino acids. Looked up from germline, CDR1 is SGHRS and CDR2 is YFSETQ. CDR3 in amino acids: CASRLLTGGAGTSCEKYL.

Details on this clone: Sequence at one end of the junction differs from germline and may be a read error. V gene TRBV5-1 combines with J gene TRBJ2-3; possible D gene TRBD2, 6 bases. The germline V gene has CDR1 SGHRS and CDR2 YFSETQ. CDR3 length: 15 amino acids. Here the CDR3 reads CASSGDWGSTYTQYF. Written as DNA, the CDR3 is TGCGCCAGCAGCGGGGACTGGGGTAGCACATATACGCAGTATTTT.

The chain's CDR3 is CASRTYTGSEYF. CDR3 in DNA: TGTGCCAGCCGAACATATACAGGGTCTGAGTACTTC. The chain combines TRBV2 with TRBJ2-7; a possible D gene is TRBD1 (6 bases). Germline V lookup: CDR1 SNHLY, CDR2 FYNNEI. Trimming pared 8 bases from V and 11 bases from J, leaving 19 bases between. The length of the CDR3 is 12 residues.

This clone was observed at least ten times. The V call is TRBV6-6, the J call TRBJ1-1; 9 bases are shared with TRBD1. J lost 0 bases, V lost 2 bases, and 4 bases had no gene match. This CDR3 comprises 16 residues. Germline CDR1 is MNHNY and CDR2 is SVGAGI (reference sequence). The CDR3 DNA reads TGTGCCAGCAGTTACGGTACAGGGGGCATGAACACTGAAGCTTTCTTT. Translation gives CASSYGTGGMNTEAFF.

This clone was recorded at least ten times. This chain joins TRBV7-8 and TRBJ1-5, with D tentatively TRBD1 (5 bases). The CDR3 length is 14 residues. Germline V CDR1 and CDR2: SGHVS, FQNEAQ. The germline V and J ends were trimmed by 4 bases and 6 bases, with 13 bases remaining between them. This CDR3 is CASSSIRGGQPQHF. CDR3 DNA: TGTGCCAGCAGCTCCATTCGGGGGGGTCAGCCCCAGCATTTT.

This clone has ten or more counts. The chain links TRBV6-1 to TRBJ2-3; D possibly corresponds to TRBD1 (6 bases). The germline CDR1 and CDR2 sequences are MNHNS and SASEGT. The CDR3 is 14 amino acids. The V and J ends lost 6 bases and 6 bases respectively, with 16 bases between them. DNA of the CDR3: TGTGCCAGCAGCCGGACAGAACCTTCGGATACGCAGTATTTT. Translation: CASSRTEPSDTQYF.

This clone was seen only a few times. The chain couples TRBV28 to TRBJ1-2; a possible D gene is TRBD1 (6 bases). The CDR3 is made up of 12 amino acids. From germline, CDR1 is MDHEN and CDR2 SYDVKM. The V end was cut by 10 bases, the J end by 5 bases, with 14 bases between. As DNA, the CDR3 is TGTGCCACCGGGGGCCCGGGGTATGGCTACACCTTC. Amino acids: CATGGPGYGYTF.

This chain links TRBV6-6 with TRBJ2-3; the D gene is possibly TRBD2 (6 bases). Germline-derived CDR1 and CDR2 are MNHNY and SVGAGI (reference sequence). Trimming shortened V by 2 bases and J by 5 bases, and 14 bases separated the two germline ends. This CDR3 region has 15 residues. CDR3 in DNA: TGTGCCAGCAGTTACCGCTGTGGGGAGGTAGATACGCAGTATTTT. It yields the protein CASSYRCGEVDTQYF.

The chain employs TRBV6-1 and TRBJ2-7; D unclear. The CDR3 is 12 residues long. Germline CDR1 MNHNS, CDR2 SASEGT. V lost 4 bases, J lost 1 base, and 5 bases lay in between. The CDR3 loop is CASSGVSYEQYF. CDR3 DNA: TGTGCCAGCAGTGGGGTTTCCTACGAGCAGTACTTC.

V is TRBV11-2 and J is TRBJ2-7; weak D call: TRBD2 (5 bases). V was trimmed by 6 bases and J by 4 bases, leaving 13 bases between them. The CDR3 extends over 13 amino acids. Per the germline V gene, CDR1 is SGHAT and CDR2 is FQNNGV. The CDR3 loop reads CASSLTGFYEQYF. In DNA, the CDR3 is TGTGCCAGCAGTTTGACGGGATTTTACGAGCAGTACTTC.

This clone has at least ten counts. The chain has TRBV18 and TRBJ2-7; D remains unclear. V gave up 0 bases and J gave up 0 bases, with 9 bases separating them. CDR3 length: 15 residues. The germline V gene encodes CDR1 KGHSH and CDR2 LQKENI. Here the CDR3 reads CASSPPDFYSYEQYF. As DNA, the CDR3 is TGTGCCAGCTCACCACCAGACTTCTACTCCTACGAGCAGTACTTC.

The gene calls are TRBV6-2 or TRBV6-3 and TRBJ1-2, with TRBD1 as a possible D gene (6 bases). The CDR3 runs 13 residues. V was cut by 3 bases and J by 6 bases, with 11 bases left in between. Per germline, CDR1 MNHEY and CDR2 SVGEGT. The CDR3 sequence is CASSYLAGDGYTF. CDR3 nucleotide sequence: TGTGCCAGCAGTTATTTGGCAGGGGATGGCTACACCTTC.

To note about this clone: Because the CDR3 is missing its conserved closing phenylalanine or tryptophan, this is likely a read error. The rearrangement joins TRBV30 to TRBJ2-2, with D maybe TRBD2 (5 bases). With 4 bases removed from V and 0 bases from J, the gap between germline ends came to 9 bases. The germline CDR1 and CDR2 sequences are GTSNPN and SVGIG (reference sequence). CDR3 length equals 14 residues. The CDR3 is CAWITAANTGELFS. In DNA, the CDR3 is TGTGCCTGGATTACAGCGGCGAACACCGGGGAGCTGTTTTCT.

A note on this clone: Other nucleotide sequences in the sample specify the same CDR3. J is TRBJ1-5 and V is TRBV27; D is unclear. Looked up from germline, CDR1 is MNHEY and CDR2 is SMNVEV (reference sequence). The CDR3 runs to 15 residues. V was trimmed by 8 bases and J by 4 bases, leaving 18 bases between them. CDR3 sequence (DNA): TGTGCCAGCCGCTCAGAGCGGGGTTTGAATCAGCCCCAGCATTTT. Protein sequence: CASRSERGLNQPQHF.

This chain uses TRBV11-2 with TRBJ2-3; perhaps D is TRBD1 or TRBD2 (5 bases each). Per germline, CDR1 SGHAT and CDR2 FQNNGV. This CDR3 comprises 18 residues. Between the trimmed V and J ends, which lost 5 bases and 2 bases, there was a span of 23 bases. CDR3: CASSDRGGGGSITDTQYF. As DNA, the CDR3 is TGTGCCAGCAGCGATAGGGGCGGCGGCGGGTCTATCACAGATACGCAGTATTTT.

This clone was observed many times. V and J are TRBV5-1 and TRBJ1-4; 8 positions agree with TRBD1. Trimming took 4 bases from V and 5 from J; bases not matched to a gene: 4. Germline-derived CDR1 and CDR2 are SGHRS and YFSETQ. The CDR3 runs 14 residues. DNA of the CDR3: TGCGCCAGCAGCCGGGGACAGGAGAATGAAAAACTGTTTTTT. It translates to CASSRGQENEKLFF. Full variable domain (outside the CDR3, taken from reference TRBV5-1 and TRBJ1-4): KAGVTQTPRYLIKTRGQQVTLSCSPISGHRSVSWYQQTPGQGLQFLFEYFSETQRNKGNFPGRFSGRQFSNSRSEMNVSTLELGDSALYLCASSRGQENEKLFFGSGTQLSVL.

CDR3 region: CSARPRGLGAKNIQYF. The DNA for the CDR3 is TGCAGTGCTAGACCCCGCGGGCTAGGGGCCAAAAACATTCAGTACTTC. The chain uses TRBV20-1 and TRBJ2-4; possible D gene TRBD2, 5 bases. CDR1 is DFQATT and CDR2 is SNEGSKA in the germline V gene (reference sequence). This CDR3 has 16 amino acids. V shed 2 bases and J shed 1 base, with 15 bases lying between them.

This clone was counted a single time. J is TRBJ2-1 and V is TRBV11-2; D perhaps matches TRBD2 (6 bases). The CDR3 contains 16 residues. The V gene's germline CDR1 is SGHAT and CDR2 FQNNGV. V lost 5 bases to trimming and J lost 5 bases, with 19 bases between them. The CDR3 protein is CASSPGVGRGNNEQFF. The CDR3 nucleotides read TGTGCCAGCAGCCCGGGTGTGGGTCGGGGGAACAATGAGCAGTTCTTC.

This clone was counted a few times. This chain links TRBV6-1 with TRBJ1-1; no definite D call. Germline V CDR1 and CDR2: MNHNS, SASEGT. V was clipped by 6 bases and J by 2 bases, with 13 bases between them. The CDR3 is made up of 14 amino acids. CDR3 loop: CASSQRAPNTEAFF. For the CDR3, the DNA is TGTGCCAGCAGCCAACGGGCACCCAACACTGAAGCTTTCTTT.

This chain joins TRBV7-3 and TRBJ1-5; unclear D gene. Germline values: CDR1 SGHTA, CDR2 FQGTGA. This CDR3 is built from 13 residues. In nucleotides, the CDR3 is TGTTCCATCAGCTTAAACGGGGATCAGCCCCAGCATTTT. Its protein is CSISLNGDQPQHF.